This T cell receptor beta chain stems from a study of vaccination and CD4 T cells after COVID-19. General observations from the study: SARS-CoV-2-reactive clonotypes rose nonsignificantly, with the median going from approximately 21 to 40.

Cultured CD4+ T cells had their DNA profiled by the Oncomine TCR Beta short-read assay. TCRdb re-analysed the PCR reads in MiXCR, keeping a single row per CDR3 protein. The table records under 15,000 distinct CDR3 sequences, roughly half of them present only once. The V end lost 0 bases, the J end lost 10 bases, and 7 bases lay between the germline ends. The CDR3 contains 13 residues. Worth noting for this clonotype: No antigen is known for it.

Treatment indicated: roughly ten-day PBMC culture with coronavirus spike peptide pools or control peptides (ViraFEST assay). This TCR came from a human donor who had recovered from COVID-19. V gene TRBV12-3 or TRBV12-4 combines with J gene TRBJ1-6; D is unresolved. Sequences were obtained from CD4+ T cells from blood, cultured in vitro. CDR3 amino acids: CASSLALRSPLHF. DNA for the CDR3: TGTGCCAGCAGTTTAGCGCTGCGATCACCCCTCCACTTT.